The 9 T cell receptor beta chains given below trace back to one sample, sequenced in a study of HIV-infected patients and healthy controls. Reverse transcription used 450 to 550 ng RNA and constant-region primers for alpha and beta. Each of the alpha and beta chains got its own library through chain-specific third strand synthesis with indices. From the 5' RACE reads, TCRdb called clonotypes with MiXCR, one entry per CDR3 protein. The repertoire has about 5,500 distinct CDR3 sequences, about 8.7% of them found once; the top ten carry about 20%. Whole blood was used without fractionation, so all unsorted peripheral T cells were included. The sequencing here drew on blood, taken before antiretroviral therapy. The receptors shown here come from an adult with HIV infection.

By its share, this clonotype is medium-sized (0.01 to 0.1%). The chain is built from TRBV4-1 and TRBJ2-3; 8 bases are shared with TRBD2. The CDR3 is 18 amino acids. CDR1 and CDR2 (germline): MGHRA, YSYEKL. Germline trimming cut 0 bases from V and 5 bases from J; bases unmatched to any gene: 13. CDR3 region: CASSQDSGTSNKLDTQYF. CDR3 coding DNA: TGCGCCAGCAGCCAAGATTCCGGGACTAGTAACAAATTAGATACGCAGTATTTT.

The chain has TRBV12-3 or TRBV12-4 and TRBJ1-2, with 7 nucleotides matching TRBD1. This CDR3 contains 13 residues. V was clipped by 6 bases and J by 8 bases; unmatched bases: 9. CDR3: CASSSTGDSGYTF. The CDR3 DNA is TGTGCCAGCAGCTCTACAGGGGACAGCGGCTACACCTTC.

V is TRBV2 and J is TRBJ2-2; TRBD2 agrees at 7 bases. Germline CDR1 is SNHLY and CDR2 is FYNNEI. The CDR3 totals 16 residues. V was pared by 8 bases and J by 4 bases, with 13 bases of the junction left unmatched. CDR3 in DNA: TGTGCCAGCGGGGGAATTGGGGGGGGACTCACCGGGGAGCTGTTTTTT. It encodes CASGGIGGGLTGELFF.

This clonotype was counted many times. V and J are TRBV29-1 and TRBJ2-1; weak D call: TRBD2 (6 bases). CDR3 size: 13 residues. Between the trimmed V and J ends, which lost 7 bases and 2 bases, there was a span of 12 bases. Germline V gene data show CDR1 as SQVTM and CDR2 as ANQGSEA. The DNA of the CDR3 is TGCAGCGCCGACCGGGGGACCTACAATGAGCAGTTCTTC. Translated, it gives CSADRGTYNEQFF.

In this sample, this clonotype turned up many times. The chain recombines TRBV12-5 with TRBJ2-7; D not certain. This CDR3 has 12 amino acids. Germline CDR1 LGHNT, CDR2 FRNRAP. V dropped 0 bases and J dropped 6 bases, with 6 bases sitting between them. CDR3 amino acids: CASGLVRGEQYV. DNA of the CDR3: TGTGCTAGTGGTTTGGTACGAGGCGAGCAGTACGTC.

This clonotype is deemed medium-sized. The genes are TRBV27 and TRBJ2-3; D unclear. CDR3 length: 12 amino acids. Germline V gene sequence: CDR1 MNHEY, CDR2 SMNVEV (reference sequence). The V end lost 10 bases, the J end lost 4 bases, and 12 bases lay between the germline ends. The CDR3 DNA reads as TGTGCCACCTCCGATTCATCAGATACGCAGTATTTT. This sequence encodes CATSDSSDTQYF.

This clonotype is medium-sized (0.01 to 0.1%) in the sample. V usage is TRBV2 and J usage is TRBJ2-3; possible D gene TRBD2, 6 bases. CDR1 and CDR2 from the germline V gene are SNHLY and FYNNEI. Trimming removed 9 bases at V and 0 bases at J, with 13 bases between. The CDR3 is made up of 14 amino acids. The CDR3 DNA reads TGTGCCAGTCGCAGCGGGCGAAGCACAGATACGCAGTATTTT. Encoded protein: CASRSGRSTDTQYF.

This clonotype was seen ten or more times. J is TRBJ2-1 and V is TRBV6-5; TRBD1 aligns across 11 bases. J gave up 4 bases and V 4 bases, and 6 bases lay outside the gene matches. The CDR3 extends over 16 amino acids. CDR1 and CDR2 (germline): MNHEY, SVGAGI. The CDR3 loop reads CASSLEGTGGYNEQFF. As DNA, the CDR3 is TGTGCCAGCAGTTTAGAGGGGACAGGGGGATACAATGAGCAGTTCTTC.

This clonotype occurred many times. This chain links TRBV7-2 with TRBJ2-6, with 10 bases lining up with TRBD1. Germline V gives CDR1 SGHTA, CDR2 FQGNSA. With V trimmed by 9 bases and J by 1 base, 3 bases remained unmatched. The CDR3 consists of 15 residues. The CDR3 is CARGTGESGANVLTF. CDR3 in DNA: TGTGCCAGAGGGACAGGGGAATCTGGGGCCAACGTCCTGACTTTC.